These 27 T cell receptor beta chains were all obtained from the same sample, sequenced in a study of T cell responses to AZD1222 COVID-19 vaccine. TCRdb's copy holds only in-frame clones and misses some; the assay was immunoSEQ multiplex PCR. The data hold some 150,000 clones, with roughly nine tenths observed a single time. The sequenced sample was peripheral blood, obtained on day 0 of AZD1222 vaccination. These receptors were collected from an adult in good health.

The chain is built from TRBV2 and TRBJ1-3; D is uncertain. This CDR3 is 14 amino acids long. CDR1 and CDR2 (germline): SNHLY, FYNNEI. V was trimmed by 3 bases and J by 0 bases, leaving 6 bases between them. CDR3 loop: CASSENRSGNTIYF. The CDR3 DNA reads as TGTGCCAGCAGTGAGAATCGCTCTGGAAACACCATATATTTT.

The rearrangement uses TRBV5-1 and TRBJ1-6, with a weak D call TRBD1 (6 bases). Germline values: CDR1 SGHRS, CDR2 YFSETQ. This CDR3 region has 13 residues. V gave up 0 bases and J gave up 16 bases, with 14 bases separating them. The CDR3: CASSLGQGNDLHF. The CDR3 nucleotides read TGCGCCAGCAGCTTGGGGCAGGGGAATGATCTCCACTTT.

The sample holds one count of this clone. The genes are TRBV28 and TRBJ1-1; D gene ambiguous. Trimming removed 7 bases from V and 1 base from J, with 7 bases in between. CDR3 length equals 12 residues. Germline values: CDR1 MDHEN, CDR2 SYDVKM. CDR3 amino acids: CASTRQNTEAFF. As DNA, the CDR3 is TGTGCCAGCACCCGACAGAACACTGAAGCTTTCTTT.

The rearrangement uses TRBV7-2 and TRBJ1-2; 7 bases fit TRBD1. This CDR3 has 15 amino acids. V dropped 4 bases and J dropped 4; count of bases not matched to a gene: 9. Germline loops: CDR1 SGHTA, CDR2 FQGNSA. CDR3 sequence (DNA): TGTGCCAGCAGCTCGACCCGGGACAGAGCCTATGGCTACACCTTC. Protein sequence: CASSSTRDRAYGYTF.

CDR3 region: CASSARSSYNEQFF. The CDR3 nucleotides are TGTGCCAGCAGCGCCCGAAGCTCCTACAATGAGCAGTTCTTC. The chain employs TRBV9 and TRBJ2-1; no firm D call. Germline-derived CDR1 and CDR2 are SGDLS and YYNGEE. Trimming stripped 3 bases from V and 0 bases from J, with 7 bases between. The CDR3 is 14 amino acids.

V gene TRBV27 combines with J gene TRBJ2-5; 9 bases line up with TRBD2. CDR1 MNHEY and CDR2 SMNVEV come from the germline V gene (reference sequence). Trimming removed 3 bases from V and 5 bases from J; junction bases left unmatched: 7. The CDR3 is 15 residues long. CDR3 DNA: TGTGCCAGCAGTTTGCAGCGGGGGGTTCAGGAGACCCAGTACTTC. Its translation: CASSLQRGVQETQYF.

The chain links TRBV18 to TRBJ2-1; no definite D call. From germline, CDR1 is KGHSH and CDR2 LQKENI. This CDR3 contains 14 residues. Trimming pared 2 bases from V and 0 bases from J, leaving 5 bases between. CDR3 protein: CASSPGSSYNEQFF. In DNA form, the CDR3 reads TGTGCCAGCTCACCAGGCAGCTCCTACAATGAGCAGTTCTTC.

The CDR3 sequence is CASSKDTSGGAVGPDTQYF. In nucleotides, the CDR3 is TGTGCCAGCAGCAAAGATACTAGCGGGGGTGCGGTGGGGCCAGATACGCAGTATTTT. This chain connects TRBV21-1 to TRBJ2-3; TRBD2, the table's D call, was not compared with the DNA. TRBV21-1 is listed as a pseudogene. This CDR3 has 19 residues.

This rearrangement joins TRBV19 to TRBJ1-2; unclear D gene. This CDR3 is built from 11 residues. Trimming took 6 bases from V and 4 from J, leaving 6 bases between them. Germline V lookup: CDR1 LNHDA, CDR2 SQIVND (reference sequence). The CDR3 bases are TGTGCCAGTAGACACGGCTATGGCTACACCTTC. This translates into CASRHGYGYTF.

The chain recombines TRBV28 with TRBJ1-2; 10 bases match TRBD1. With V trimmed by 3 bases and J by 13 bases, 8 bases remained unmatched. Germline V gives CDR1 MDHEN, CDR2 SYDVKM. This CDR3 region has 13 residues. This CDR3 is CASSLGGQGPSTF. The CDR3 DNA follows: TGTGCCAGCAGTTTGGGGGGACAGGGGCCGTCCACCTTC.

The CDR3 loop is CASSNGGAGGETQYF. DNA of the CDR3: TGTGCCAGCAGTAACGGGGGGGCCGGCGGGGAGACCCAGTACTTC. The chain carries TRBV6-5 and TRBJ2-5; TRBD2 agrees at 8 bases. CDR3 size: 15 residues. The V gene end was trimmed by 5 bases and the J gene end by 5 bases; junction bases not matched to a gene: 10. Looked up from germline, CDR1 is MNHEY and CDR2 is SVGAGI.

The count of this clone is one. The rearrangement uses TRBV18 and TRBJ1-1; D not certain. V was trimmed by 3 bases and J by 0 bases, leaving 8 bases between them. The V gene's germline CDR1 is KGHSH and CDR2 LQKENI. This CDR3 has 14 residues. CDR3 region: CASSPRAMNTEAFF. CDR3 nucleotide sequence: TGTGCCAGCTCACCGCGGGCAATGAACACTGAAGCTTTCTTT.

The chain joins TRBV7-3 to TRBJ2-3; 8 nucleotides agree with TRBD1. With 5 bases clipped from V and 6 bases from J, the junction kept 7 bases outside the gene matches. The CDR3 has 14 amino acids. Germline V gene data show CDR1 as SGHTA and CDR2 as FQGTGA. The CDR3 spells CASSPMTGDDTQYF. CDR3 DNA: TGTGCCAGCAGCCCGATGACAGGGGATGATACGCAGTATTTT.

The gene calls are TRBV7-3 and TRBJ2-2; D is uncertain. Trimming took off 3 bases at V and 1 base at J, with 6 bases between the two ends. The CDR3 covers 14 residues. Germline V gene data show CDR1 as SGHTA and CDR2 as FQGTGA. CDR3 sequence: CASSFSGNTGELFF. The CDR3 DNA sequence: TGTGCCAGCAGCTTTTCCGGGAACACCGGGGAGCTGTTTTTT. Filled out from reference TRBV7-3 and TRBJ2-2, the complete variable domain reads GAGVSQTPSNKVTEKGKYVELRCDPISGHTALYWYRQSLGQGPEFLIYFQGTGAADDSGLPNDRFFAVRPEGSVSTLKIQRTERGDSAVYLCASSFSGNTGELFFGEGSRLTVL.

This clone was seen a handful of times. The chain carries TRBV18 and TRBJ1-6; TRBD1 matches 7 bases. Per germline, CDR1 KGHSH and CDR2 LQKENI. Unmatched junction bases numbered 2, after V lost 0 bases and J lost 6 bases. The CDR3 loop spans 15 amino acids. CDR3 sequence: CASSPPGQPNSPLHF. Here the CDR3 DNA reads TGTGCCAGCTCACCACCGGGACAGCCTAATTCACCCCTCCACTTT.

This clone was observed a handful of times. The gene calls are TRBV28 and TRBJ2-5; no clear D. V lost 3 bases to trimming and J lost 2 bases, with 10 bases between them. The CDR3 runs 14 residues. Germline V gene sequence: CDR1 MDHEN, CDR2 SYDVKM. CDR3 in amino acids: CASSFWAEQETQYF. DNA of the CDR3: TGTGCCAGCAGTTTTTGGGCAGAGCAAGAGACCCAGTACTTC.

This chain joins TRBV2 and TRBJ2-3; 9 positions agree with TRBD1. The ends lost 8 bases at V and 4 bases at J; junction bases unmatched: 4. Germline V gene lookup returns CDR1 SNHLY and CDR2 FYNNEI. The CDR3 has 13 amino acids. This chain's CDR3 is CASHRQGADTQYF. The CDR3 DNA reads as TGTGCCAGCCACAGACAGGGGGCAGATACGCAGTATTTT.

The V and J genes are TRBV25-1 and TRBJ2-7, with TRBD1 identical over 12 bases. V dropped 6 bases and J dropped 5; count of bases not matched to a gene: 2. The CDR3 contains 13 residues. From germline, CDR1 is MGHDK and CDR2 SYGVNS. The chain's CDR3 is CASRGQGANEQYF. CDR3 DNA sequence: TGTGCCAGCAGGGGACAGGGGGCAAACGAGCAGTACTTC.

The chain uses TRBV7-2 and TRBJ1-6; the match to TRBD1 covers 10 bases. J gave up 9 bases and V 7 bases, and 6 bases lay outside the gene matches. The germline gives CDR1 SGHTA, CDR2 FQGNSA. The CDR3 sequence is 14 residues long. CDR3: CASILGQGFSPLHF. In DNA, the CDR3 is TGTGCCAGCATCCTGGGACAGGGGTTTTCACCCCTCCACTTT.

The chain uses TRBV5-1 and TRBJ1-1, with 10 bases fitting TRBD1. The CDR3 length is 13 residues. Germline V CDR1 and CDR2: SGHRS, YFSETQ. After removal of 6 bases from V and 5 bases from J, the junction contained 4 bases not matched to a gene. CDR3 amino acids: CASTDRGRTEAFF. For the CDR3, the DNA is TGCGCCAGCACCGACAGGGGGCGGACTGAAGCTTTCTTT.

The rearrangement links TRBV7-2 to TRBJ1-2; 10 bases match TRBD1. Germline CDR1 reads SGHTA; CDR2 reads FQGNSA. This CDR3 spans 14 amino acids. J lost 8 bases, V lost 5 bases, and 8 bases had no gene match. CDR3 region: CASSTRQGAEGYTF. The CDR3 region has the DNA TGTGCCAGCAGCACCCGACAGGGGGCCGAGGGCTACACCTTC.

The chain joins TRBV3-1 (or the pseudogene TRBV3-2) to TRBJ2-3; TRBD2 matches 7 bases. This CDR3 is 14 amino acids long. Germline V CDR1 and CDR2: LGHDT, YNNKEL (reference sequence). After removal of 9 bases from V and 4 bases from J, the junction contained 10 bases not matched to a gene. The CDR3 DNA follows: TGTGCCAGGATCGGGGGGACTTTGCCAGATACGCAGTATTTT. Amino acid sequence: CARIGGTLPDTQYF.

A single count supports this clone. The rearrangement uses TRBV28 and TRBJ2-6; the match to TRBD2 covers 7 bases. CDR1 is MDHEN, CDR2 SYDVKM, per germline. With V trimmed by 7 bases and J by 0 bases, 3 bases remained unmatched. The CDR3 runs to 15 residues. The CDR3 region is CASTWGGSGANVLTF. In DNA form, the CDR3 reads TGTGCCAGCACCTGGGGGGGCTCTGGGGCCAACGTCCTGACTTTC.

This clone occurred a few times. Here the CDR3 DNA reads TGTGCCAGCAGCCTCCCCCCGGGCACCATATATTTT. This translates into CASSLPPGTIYF. J is TRBJ1-3 and V is TRBV12-3 or TRBV12-4; D ambiguous. Trimming took 6 bases from V and 9 from J, leaving 12 bases between them. The CDR3 covers 12 residues.

With respect to this clone: Germline is not matched at one junction end, which may reflect a read error. The gene calls are TRBV6-2 or TRBV6-3 and TRBJ2-4, with D perhaps TRBD1 (6 bases). Per germline, CDR1 MNHEY and CDR2 SVGEGT. CDR3 length: 15 amino acids. The CDR3 region has the DNA TGTGCCAGCAGTTACTCTTGGACAGCCCAAAACATTCAGTACTTC. It yields the protein CASSYSWTAQNIQYF.

V and J are TRBV10-2 and TRBJ1-5; 8 bases match TRBD1. Germline CDR1 WSHSY, CDR2 SAAADI. CDR3 length: 15 amino acids. V lost 3 bases and J lost 3; bases outside the gene matches: 4. The CDR3 DNA follows: TGCGCCAGCAGTGAAAGGACAGGGAACAATCAGCCCCAGCATTTT. Translating it yields CASSERTGNNQPQHF.

The chain combines TRBV5-6 with TRBJ1-1; D might be TRBD1 (6 bases). Trimming cost V 1 base and J 4 bases, with 17 bases left between them. CDR1 SGHDT and CDR2 YYEEEE come from the germline V gene. The CDR3 spans 16 residues. The CDR3 reads CASSLRRWGASTEAFF. The CDR3 DNA sequence: TGTGCCAGCAGCTTGCGGAGGTGGGGGGCGAGCACTGAAGCTTTCTTT. Filled out from reference TRBV5-6 and TRBJ1-1, the complete variable domain reads DAGVTQSPTHLIKTRGQQVTLRCSPKSGHDTVSWYQQALGQGPQFIFQYYEEEERQRGNFPDRFSGHQFPNYSSELNVNALLLGDSALYLCASSLRRWGASTEAFFGQGTRLTVV.